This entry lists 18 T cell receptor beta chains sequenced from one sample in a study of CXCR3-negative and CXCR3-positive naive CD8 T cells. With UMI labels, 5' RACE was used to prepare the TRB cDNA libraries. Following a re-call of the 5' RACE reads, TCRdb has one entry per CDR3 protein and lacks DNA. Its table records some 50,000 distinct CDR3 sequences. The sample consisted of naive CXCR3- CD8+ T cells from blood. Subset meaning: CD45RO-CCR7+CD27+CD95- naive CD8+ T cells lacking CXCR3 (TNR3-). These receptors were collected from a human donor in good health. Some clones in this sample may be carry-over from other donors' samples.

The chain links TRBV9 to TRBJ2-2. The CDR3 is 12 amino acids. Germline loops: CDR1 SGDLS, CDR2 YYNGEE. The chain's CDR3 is CASSDFTGELFF.

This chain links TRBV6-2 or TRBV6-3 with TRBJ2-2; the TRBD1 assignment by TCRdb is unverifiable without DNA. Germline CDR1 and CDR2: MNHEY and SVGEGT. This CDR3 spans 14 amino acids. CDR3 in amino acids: CASSWGPNTGELFF.

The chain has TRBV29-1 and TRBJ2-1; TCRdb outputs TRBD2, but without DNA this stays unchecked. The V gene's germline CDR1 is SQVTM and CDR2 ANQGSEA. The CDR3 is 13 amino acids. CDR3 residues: CSVDWRGGNEQFF.

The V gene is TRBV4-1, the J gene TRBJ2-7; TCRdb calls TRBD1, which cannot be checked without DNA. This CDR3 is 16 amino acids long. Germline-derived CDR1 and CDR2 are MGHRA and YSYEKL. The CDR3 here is CASSQDLQKGSYEQYF.

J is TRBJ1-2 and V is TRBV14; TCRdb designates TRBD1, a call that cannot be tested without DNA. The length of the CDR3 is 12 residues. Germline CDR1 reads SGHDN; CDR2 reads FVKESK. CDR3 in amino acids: CASSRIQDGYTF. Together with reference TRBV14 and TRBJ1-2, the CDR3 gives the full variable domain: EAGVTQFPSHSVIEKGQTVTLRCDPISGHDNLYWYRRVMGKEIKFLLHFVKESKQDESGMPNNRFLAERTGGTYSTLKVQPAELEDSGVYFCASSRIQDGYTFGSGTRLTVV.

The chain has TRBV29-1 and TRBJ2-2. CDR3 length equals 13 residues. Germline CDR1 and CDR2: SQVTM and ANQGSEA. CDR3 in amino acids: CSARLKNTGELFF.

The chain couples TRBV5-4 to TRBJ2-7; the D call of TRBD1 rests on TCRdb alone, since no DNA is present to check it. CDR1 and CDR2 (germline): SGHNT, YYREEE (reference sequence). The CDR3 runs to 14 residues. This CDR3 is CASSGGTDSYEQYF.

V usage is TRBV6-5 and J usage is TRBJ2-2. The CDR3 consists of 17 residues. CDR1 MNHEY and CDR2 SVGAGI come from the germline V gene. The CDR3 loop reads CASSYSTTAVPTGELFF.

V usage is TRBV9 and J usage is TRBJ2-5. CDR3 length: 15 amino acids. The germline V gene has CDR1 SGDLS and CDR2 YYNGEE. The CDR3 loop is CASSVGRFGLETQYF.

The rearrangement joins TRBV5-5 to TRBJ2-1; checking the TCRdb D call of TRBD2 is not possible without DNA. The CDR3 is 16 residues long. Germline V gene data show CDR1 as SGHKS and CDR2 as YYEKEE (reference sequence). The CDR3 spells CASSLYGGPPRNEQFF. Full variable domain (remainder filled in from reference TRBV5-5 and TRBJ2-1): DAGVTQSPTHLIKTRGQQVTLRCSPISGHKSVSWYQQVLGQGPQFIFQYYEKEERGRGNFPDRFSARQFPNYSSELNVNALLLGDSALYLCASSLYGGPPRNEQFFGPGTRLTVL.

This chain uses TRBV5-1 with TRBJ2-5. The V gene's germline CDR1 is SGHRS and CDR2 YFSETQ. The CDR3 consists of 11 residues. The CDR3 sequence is CASREQETQYF.

CDR3: CASSLISGNNEQFF. The rearrangement uses TRBV7-6 and TRBJ2-1; TCRdb selects TRBD1, and the lack of DNA leaves this call unchecked. The length of the CDR3 is 14 residues. Germline CDR1 SGHVS, CDR2 FNYEAQ.

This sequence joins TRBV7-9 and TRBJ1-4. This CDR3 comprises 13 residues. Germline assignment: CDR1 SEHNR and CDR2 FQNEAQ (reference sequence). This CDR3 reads CASSKDQHEKLFF. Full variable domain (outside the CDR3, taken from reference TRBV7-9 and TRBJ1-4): DTGVSQNPRHKITKRGQNVTFRCDPISEHNRLYWYRQTLGQGPEFLTYFQNEAQLEKSRLLSDRFSAERPKGSFSTLEIQRTEQGDSAMYLCASSKDQHEKLFFGSGTQLSVL.

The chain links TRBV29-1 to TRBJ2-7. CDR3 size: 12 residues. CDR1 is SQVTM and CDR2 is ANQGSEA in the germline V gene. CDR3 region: CSVEGDLHEQYF.

The chain's CDR3 is CASSQPIAPAKNIQYF. The chain has TRBV12-3 or TRBV12-4 and TRBJ2-4; TCRdb's assignment of TRBD1 cannot be checked, as there is no DNA. CDR3 length equals 16 residues.

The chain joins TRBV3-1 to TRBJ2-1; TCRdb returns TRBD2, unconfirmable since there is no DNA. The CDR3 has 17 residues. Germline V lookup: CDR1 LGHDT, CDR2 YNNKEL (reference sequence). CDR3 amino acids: CASRGESSGSGYNEQFF.

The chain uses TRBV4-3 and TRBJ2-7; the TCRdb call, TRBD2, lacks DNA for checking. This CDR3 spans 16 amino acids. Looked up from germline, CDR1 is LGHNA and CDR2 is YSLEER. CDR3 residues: CASSQDWASGSYEQYF.

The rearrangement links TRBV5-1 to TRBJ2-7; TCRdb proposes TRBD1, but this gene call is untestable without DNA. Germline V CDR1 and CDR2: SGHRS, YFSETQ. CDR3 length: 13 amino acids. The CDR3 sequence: CASSFPGSYEQYF.